Listed below are T cell receptor beta chains from one sample, sequenced in a study of shared clonotypes between healthy human individuals. Here immunoSEQ multiplex PCR was the method, and the copy in TCRdb shows in-frame clones only, minus some. Of some 2.1 million clones listed, around 95% were seen once; the top ten hold roughly 1.7%. Sequenced material: naive CD8+ T cells from PBMCs. The receptors were sampled from a man younger than 35 in good health. Some clones in this sample may be carry-over from other donors' samples. Each CDR3 is given with its conserved first and last residue. Fields, in order: D gene, J gene, clone size, V gene, CDR3 protein, CDR3 DNA. D genes are given only for firm matches. Not all rows give a size; the values are once, few, many and, for expanded clones, a class.

>.|TRBJ2-2|.|TRBV5-6
CASSLVSDTGELFF
TGTGCCAGCAGCTTGGTTAGCGACACCGGGGAGCTGTTTTTT
>.|TRBJ1-1|.|TRBV10-3
CAISEEEMNTEAFF
TGTGCCATCAGTGAGGAAGAAATGAACACTGAAGCTTTCTTT
>TRBD1|TRBJ1-1|.|TRBV5-1
CASSSDRMTEAFF
TGCGCCAGCAGCTCGGACAGGATGACTGAAGCTTTCTTT
>TRBD1|TRBJ1-1|.|TRBV27
CASRKIRDRGNTEAFF
TGTGCCAGCAGAAAGATCCGGGACAGGGGGAACACTGAAGCTTTCTTT
>TRBD1|TRBJ2-7|.|TRBV5-1
CASSLRTGTYEQYF
TGCGCCAGCAGCTTGAGGACAGGAACCTACGAGCAGTACTTC
>.|TRBJ2-5|once|TRBV18
CASSPGRGQETQYF
TGTGCCAGCTCACCAGGACGAGGCCAAGAGACCCAGTACTTC
>TRBD1|TRBJ2-7|.|TRBV27
CASSWTGGRLEQYF
TGTGCCAGCAGCTGGACAGGGGGCCGGTTGGAGCAGTACTTC
>.|TRBJ1-2|.|TRBV5-4
CASSLERRGYTF
TGTGCCAGCAGCTTGGAGAGGAGAGGCTACACCTTC
>.|TRBJ2-4|.|TRBV6-6
CASSPDRGIQYF
TGTGCCAGCAGCCCGGACCGGGGCATTCAGTACTTC
>.|TRBJ2-2|.|TRBV10-1
CASSRTSGRNGGELFF
TGCGCCAGCAGCCGAACATCGGGAAGAAACGGCGGGGAGCTGTTTTTT
>.|TRBJ2-2|.|TRBV7-6
CASSHSGLFANTGELFF
TGTGCCAGCAGCCACTCCGGACTCTTCGCGAACACCGGGGAGCTGTTTTTT
>.|TRBJ2-7|.|TRBV20-1
CSAREGFEQYF
TGCAGTGCCAGGGAAGGGTTCGAGCAGTACTTC
>TRBD2|TRBJ2-1|.|TRBV7-3
CASSLKREAYNEQFF
TGTGCCAGCAGCTTAAAGCGGGAGGCATACAATGAGCAGTTCTTC
>TRBD2|TRBJ2-5|.|TRBV23-1
CASSHSRASGRRQETQYF
TGCGCCAGCAGTCATTCGAGGGCAAGCGGGAGGCGGCAAGAGACCCAGTACTTC
>.|TRBJ2-7|once|TRBV19
CASSMRGRSYEQYF
TGTGCCAGTAGTATGAGGGGCAGATCCTACGAGCAGTACTTC
>TRBD1|TRBJ1-5|.|TRBV27
CASSLGQGGMEPQHF
TGTGCCAGCAGTTTGGGACAGGGGGGAATGGAGCCCCAGCATTTT
>.|TRBJ2-3|.|TRBV10-1
CASSENPDTQYF
TGCGCCAGCAGTGAGAATCCAGATACGCAGTATTTT
>TRBD2|TRBJ2-3|.|TRBV7-9
CASSRTSGRDVDTQYF
TGTGCCAGCAGCCGGACTAGCGGGAGGGATGTAGATACGCAGTATTTT
>TRBD2|TRBJ2-1|.|TRBV19
CASSSLAGVRNEQFF
TGTGCCAGTAGTTCCCTAGCGGGAGTAAGGAATGAGCAGTTCTTC
>TRBD1|TRBJ1-2|.|TRBV27
CASSFLGQGPRDGYTF
TGTGCCAGCAGTTTTTTGGGACAGGGGCCGAGGGATGGCTACACCTTC
>.|TRBJ2-3|once|TRBV27
CASSFSLTDTQYF
TGTGCCAGCAGTTTTAGCCTCACAGATACGCAGTATTTT
>.|TRBJ2-3|.|TRBV28
CASSSEPPSSETRFTDTQYF
TGTGCCAGCAGTTCCGAACCCCCCTCGTCGGAGACTAGATTCACAGATACGCAGTATTTT
>TRBD2|TRBJ2-1|.|TRBV4-2
CASSQVPREKPNEQFF
TGTGCCAGCAGCCAAGTACCGCGGGAGAAACCCAATGAGCAGTTCTTC
>TRBD1|TRBJ2-7|.|TRBV6-5
CASSYGQGFFDEQYF
TGTGCCAGCAGTTACGGACAGGGGTTCTTTGACGAGCAGTACTTC
>.|TRBJ2-7|.|TRBV13
CASSSRSGHEQYF
TGTGCCAGCAGCTCGCGGTCGGGGCACGAGCAGTACTTC
>.|TRBJ2-3|.|TRBV28
CASSIRRRGTDTQYF
TGTGCCAGCAGTATCAGGAGACGCGGCACAGATACGCAGTATTTT
>TRBD1|TRBJ1-5|.|TRBV27
CASSPGQGTNQPQHF
TGTGCCAGCAGCCCGGGACAGGGTACCAATCAGCCCCAGCATTTT
>.|TRBJ2-6|.|TRBV19
CASSIGFSGANVLTF
TGTGCCAGTAGTATCGGGTTCTCTGGGGCCAACGTCCTGACTTTC
>TRBD1|TRBJ2-7|.|TRBV28
CASSPSRDREQYF
TGTGCCAGCAGTCCCTCCCGGGACAGGGAGCAGTACTTC
>TRBD1|TRBJ1-1|.|TRBV19
CASRDRGWYTEAFF
TGTGCCAGTCGGGACAGGGGGTGGTACACTGAAGCTTTCTTT
>.|TRBJ2-1|.|TRBV27
CASSLSGGSINEQFF
TGTGCCAGCAGTTTATCAGGGGGTTCAATCAATGAGCAGTTCTTC
>.|TRBJ1-4|.|TRBV7-8
CASSFGVVRSATNEKLFF
TGTGCCAGCAGCTTCGGTGTGGTTAGATCGGCTACTAATGAAAAACTGTTTTTT
>.|TRBJ2-7|.|TRBV4-1
CASSQEFRDAAYEQYF
TGCGCCAGCAGCCAAGAATTCAGGGACGCAGCCTACGAGCAGTACTTC
>.|TRBJ1-5|.|TRBV4-1
CASSQVSRDINQPQHF
TGCGCCAGCAGCCAAGTGTCTAGGGACATTAATCAGCCCCAGCATTTT
>.|TRBJ1-3|.|TRBV7-8
CAGGGLNSGNTIYF
TGTGCCGGCGGGGGGCTGAACTCTGGAAACACCATATATTTT
>.|TRBJ2-1|.|TRBV7-9
CASSLSPNEQFF
TGTGCCAGCAGCTTATCACCCAATGAGCAGTTCTTC
>TRBD1|TRBJ1-2|.|TRBV5-1
CASSLAGQGARVNYGYTF
TGCGCCAGCAGCTTAGCCGGACAGGGGGCCCGAGTCAACTATGGCTACACCTTC
>.|TRBJ1-1|few|TRBV9
CASSVATGGVNTEAFF
TGTGCCAGCAGCGTAGCTACTGGGGGCGTGAACACTGAAGCTTTCTTT
>.|TRBJ1-4|.|TRBV25-1
CASSEWLVSSTNEKLFF
TGTGCCAGCAGTGAATGGCTGGTCTCCTCAACTAATGAAAAACTGTTTTTT
>.|TRBJ2-3|.|TRBV7-7
CASSRGTSTDTQYF
TGTGCCAGCAGCAGAGGGACTTCCACAGATACGCAGTATTTT
>.|TRBJ2-7|.|TRBV7-9
CASSPQGHIYEQYF
TGTGCCAGCAGCCCCCAGGGGCACATTTACGAGCAGTACTTC
>TRBD1|TRBJ2-7|.|TRBV28
CASSLFWQGEGAYEQYF
TGTGCCAGCAGTTTATTCTGGCAGGGGGAAGGGGCCTACGAGCAGTACTTC
>.|TRBJ1-1|.|TRBV6-5
CASSYSEETEAFF
TGTGCCAGCAGTTACTCGGAGGAGACTGAAGCTTTCTTT
>.|TRBJ1-5|.|TRBV7-9
CASSWTNEVPQHF
TGTGCCAGCAGCTGGACAAACGAGGTTCCCCAGCATTTT
>.|TRBJ2-3|.|TRBV9
CASSGGHLVGSFTLDTQYF
TGTGCCAGCAGCGGGGGACATTTAGTTGGGTCCTTTACCTTAGATACGCAGTATTTT
>TRBD2|TRBJ2-7|.|TRBV10-1
CASSPGRGLLEQYF
TGCGCCAGCAGCCCAGGGAGGGGCCTACTCGAGCAGTACTTC
>.|TRBJ1-1|.|TRBV11-2
CASSSSQGWTEAFF
TGTGCCAGCAGCTCGAGTCAGGGATGGACTGAAGCTTTCTTT
>.|TRBJ1-2|once|TRBV4-1
CASSQEGGQGYGYTF
TGCGCCAGCAGCCAAGAGGGTGGGCAGGGCTATGGCTACACCTTC
>.|TRBJ1-1|few|TRBV5-1
CASSLDLGAEAFF
TGCGCCAGCAGCTTGGATCTGGGGGCGGAAGCTTTCTTT
>.|TRBJ1-5|.|TRBV28
CASSLYPAGDQPQHF
TGTGCCAGCAGTTTATATCCCGCAGGGGATCAGCCCCAGCATTTT
>TRBD2|TRBJ2-3|.|TRBV30
CAWSVGLAGLTDTQYF
TGTGCCTGGAGTGTGGGGCTAGCGGGACTCACAGATACGCAGTATTTT
>.|TRBJ2-2|.|TRBV20-1
CSARDGELFF
TGCAGTGCTAGAGACGGGGAGCTGTTTTTT
>.|TRBJ1-4|few|TRBV6-6
CASSSTNEKLFF
TGTGCCAGCAGTTCCACGAATGAAAAACTGTTTTTT
>TRBD1|TRBJ2-1|.|TRBV18
CASSPDRGYNEQFF
TGTGCCAGCTCACCGGACAGGGGCTACAATGAGCAGTTCTTC